The present TCR beta chain was sequenced within a study of shared clonotypes between healthy human individuals. Overall study: Three CD4 naive, three CD4 memory, two CD8 naive and one CD8 memory plate were used per donor.

The CDR3 runs 15 residues. V lost 0 bases and J lost 3, with 10 bases in between. CDR1 is SGHDT and CDR2 is YYEEEE in the germline V gene. For this clone: What it binds is not known.

Study-level points and caveats: Sequencing depth was predicted to influence how clonotypes are shared among donors.

In the study's own analysis: ImmunoSEQ only sent back junction sequences with no quality scores, so filtering was done differently. Clones were read by immunoSEQ multiplex PCR, and TCRdb kept only the in-frame ones, dropping some. V, J and clone size were drawn from that table, and D and trimming were deduced from the DNA. The table records over 2 million clones, over 85% of them present only once. CD45RO-negative CD8 cells positively selected for CCR7 made up the naive population, which excluded terminally differentiated effector memory CD45RA+ cells. The TCR comes from a man between 18 and 35 years old in good health. This chain uses TRBV5-6 with TRBJ2-1; perhaps TRBD2 as D (6 bases). The specimen was naive CD8+ T cells sorted from blood. The CDR3 coding sequence is TGTGCCAGCAGCTTGGCTCCTAGCGTCTACAATGAGCAGTTCTTC. Translated, it gives CASSLAPSVYNEQFF.